Listed here are 25 T cell receptor beta chains from one sample, sequenced in a study of blood T cell repertoires in COVID-19. Data came from immunoSEQ multiplex PCR; TCRdb stores just in-frame clones and leaves some out. The table lists roughly 97,000 clones, about four fifths of them singletons. Sequencing was performed on peripheral blood. The receptors come from a man aged 55 to 70 with acute or convalescent COVID-19.

The chain joins TRBV5-6 to TRBJ2-3; D perhaps matches TRBD2 (5 bases). Between the trimmed V and J ends, which lost 0 bases and 6 bases, there was a span of 14 bases. The CDR3 has 15 residues. Germline V gene lookup returns CDR1 SGHDT and CDR2 YYEEEE. For the CDR3, the DNA is TGTGCCAGCAGCTTGGCCGCGGAGGCCCCGGATACGCAGTATTTT. Translated: CASSLAAEAPDTQYF.

The chain recombines TRBV18 with TRBJ1-1; D gene unclear. Per the germline V gene, CDR1 is KGHSH and CDR2 is LQKENI. The CDR3 covers 15 residues. V was cut by 3 bases and J by 0 bases, with 11 bases left in between. For the CDR3, the DNA is TGTGCCAGCTCACCCGGGAGTCAGATGAACACTGAAGCTTTCTTT. Its translation: CASSPGSQMNTEAFF. Supplemented by reference TRBV18 and TRBJ1-1, the full variable domain reads NAGVMQNPRHLVRRRGQEARLRCSPMKGHSHVYWYRQLPEEGLKFMVYLQKENIIDESGMPKERFSAEFPKEGPSILRIQQVVRGDSAAYFCASSPGSQMNTEAFFGQGTRLTVV.

This clone was seen just once. The chain couples TRBV7-3 to TRBJ2-6; possibly TRBD1 for D (6 bases). The CDR3 covers 17 residues. Germline assignment: CDR1 SGHTA and CDR2 FQGTGA. The V end was cut by 2 bases, the J end by 0 bases, with 11 bases between. DNA of the CDR3: TGTGCCAGCAGCTTAGCCCACAGGGCCTCTGGGGCCAACGTCCTGACTTTC. This sequence encodes CASSLAHRASGANVLTF.

This chain uses TRBV6-4 with TRBJ2-7; unclear D gene. The CDR3 loop spans 10 amino acids. The V and J ends lost 11 bases and 2 bases respectively, with 7 bases between them. Germline loops: CDR1 MRHNA, CDR2 SNTAGT. The CDR3 nucleotides are TGTGCCTTGGCGGCCTACGAGCAGTACTTC. Residues: CALAAYEQYF.

The chain has TRBV30 and TRBJ2-3; TRBD1 matches 9 bases. The CDR3 length is 16 residues. Trimming cost V 0 bases and J 8 bases; bases outside gene matches: 12. Germline V gene lookup returns CDR1 GTSNPN and CDR2 SVGIG (reference sequence). CDR3 protein: CAWSVLGQGPLGTQYF. The CDR3 bases are TGTGCCTGGAGTGTACTGGGACAGGGCCCCTTAGGTACGCAGTATTTT.

This chain links TRBV24-1 with TRBJ2-3; TRBD1 is a possible D gene (5 bases). From germline, CDR1 is KGHDR and CDR2 SFDVKD. This CDR3 is 14 amino acids long. V was trimmed by 5 bases and J by 5 bases, leaving 13 bases between them. The CDR3 DNA follows: TGTGCCACCAGTGGGGCAGGGTACGTAGATACGCAGTATTTT. Its protein product is CATSGAGYVDTQYF.

The chain links TRBV7-2 to TRBJ2-1; possibly TRBD1 for D (7 bases). V gave up 3 bases and J gave up 8 bases, with 14 bases separating them. The germline CDR1 and CDR2 sequences are SGHTA and FQGNSA. The length of the CDR3 is 14 residues. The CDR3 loop is CASSFPRGADEQFF. CDR3 sequence (DNA): TGTGCCAGCAGCTTTCCCAGGGGGGCGGATGAGCAGTTCTTC.

The rearrangement uses TRBV7-2 and TRBJ1-6; D is unclear. Trimming removed 7 bases from V and 8 bases from J, with 15 bases in between. This CDR3 spans 14 amino acids. The germline V gene encodes CDR1 SGHTA and CDR2 FQGNSA. DNA for the CDR3: TGTGCCAGCACCCCGCGGGCATCTTATTCACCCCTCCACTTT. Protein: CASTPRASYSPLHF.

The rearrangement joins TRBV11-2 to TRBJ2-2, with D possibly matching TRBD2 (5 bases). Germline CDR1 is SGHAT and CDR2 is FQNNGV. V shed 1 base and J shed 6 bases, with 9 bases lying between them. This CDR3 has 14 amino acids. CDR3: CASSLATTPGELFF. CDR3 nucleotide sequence: TGTGCCAGCAGCTTAGCGACTACACCCGGGGAGCTGTTTTTT.

V is TRBV5-1 and J is TRBJ1-2; D unclear. In germline, CDR1 is SGHRS, CDR2 YFSETQ. CDR3 size: 12 residues. Trimming pared 4 bases from V and 4 bases from J, leaving 8 bases between. The CDR3: CASSPDFYGYTF. The CDR3 DNA sequence: TGCGCCAGCAGCCCCGACTTCTATGGCTACACCTTC. The full variable domain, rest sourced from reference TRBV5-1 and TRBJ1-2, is KAGVTQTPRYLIKTRGQQVTLSCSPISGHRSVSWYQQTPGQGLQFLFEYFSETQRNKGNFPGRFSGRQFSNSRSEMNVSTLELGDSALYLCASSPDFYGYTFGSGTRLTVV.

This chain connects TRBV19 to TRBJ1-5, with 8 bases matching TRBD1. The germline V gene encodes CDR1 LNHDA and CDR2 SQIVND (reference sequence). J lost 12 bases, V lost 1 base, and 8 bases had no gene match. This CDR3 has 14 residues. The CDR3 nucleotides read TGTGCCAGTAGTATAGGGAACAGGGGGACGGGCCAGCATTTT. This sequence encodes CASSIGNRGTGQHF.

Only one count was recorded for this clone. CDR3 sequence reads: CASSLRGGPNYGYTF. The CDR3 DNA follows: TGTGCCAGTAGTCTTCGAGGGGGTCCTAACTATGGCTACACCTTC. The genes are TRBV19 and TRBJ1-2, with D possibly matching TRBD1 (6 bases). Germline V gives CDR1 LNHDA, CDR2 SQIVND (reference sequence). The CDR3 length is 15 residues. Trimming shortened V by 5 bases and J by 0 bases, and 13 bases separated the two germline ends.

The chain combines TRBV10-1 with TRBJ2-5; 8 positions match TRBD2. Germline CDR1 and CDR2: WNHNN and SYGVQD (reference sequence). The CDR3 consists of 13 residues. V lost 6 bases and J lost 5; bases outside the gene matches: 5. The CDR3 sequence: CASSGGADETQYF. DNA of the CDR3: TGCGCCAGCAGCGGGGGGGCCGATGAGACCCAGTACTTC.

The chain employs TRBV12-3 or TRBV12-4 and TRBJ2-1, with a weak D call TRBD1 (6 bases). V was shortened by 5 bases and J by 6 bases, with 11 bases between the two germline ends. The CDR3 loop spans 13 amino acids. The CDR3 DNA sequence: TGTGCCAGCAGTCGGCGCAGGGGCAATGAGCAGTTCTTC. Its protein product is CASSRRRGNEQFF.

The chain has TRBV19 and TRBJ1-2, with TRBD1 matching 7 bases. CDR1 and CDR2 from the germline V gene are LNHDA and SQIVND (reference sequence). V shed 7 bases and J 8 bases; nucleotides not matched to a gene: 13. The CDR3 spans 14 residues. DNA for the CDR3: TGTGCCAGTATGGGGGTCAGGACAGGAAACGGCTACACCTTC. Protein product: CASMGVRTGNGYTF.

The V gene is TRBV18, the J gene TRBJ1-3, with 7 bases identical to TRBD1. CDR1 and CDR2 from the germline V gene are KGHSH and LQKENI. The V segment lost 3 bases and the J segment 0 bases; nucleotides outside the gene matches: 5. The CDR3 totals 16 residues. The CDR3 coding sequence is TGTGCCAGCTCACCCCGACAGGGTCCCTCTGGAAACACCATATATTTT. Its translation is CASSPRQGPSGNTIYF.

The J gene is TRBJ1-1, the V gene TRBV6-2 or TRBV6-3; D unresolved. Between the trimmed V and J ends, which lost 4 bases and 4 bases, there was a span of 22 bases. The CDR3 loop spans 17 amino acids. Per germline, CDR1 MNHEY and CDR2 SVGEGT. CDR3 region: CASSSTSSYLRVTEAFF. The DNA of the CDR3 is TGTGCCAGCAGTTCTACAAGTTCGTATCTGAGGGTCACTGAAGCTTTCTTT.

The rearrangement links TRBV10-1 to TRBJ1-2; 7 nucleotides line up with TRBD1. With V trimmed by 7 bases and J by 1 base, 12 bases remained unmatched. This CDR3 contains 16 residues. Per germline, CDR1 WNHNN and CDR2 SYGVQD (reference sequence). Written as DNA, the CDR3 is TGCGCCAGCACCAGCCCGGGACAGCAGATTAACTATGGCTACACCTTC. Protein product: CASTSPGQQINYGYTF.

The V gene is TRBV28, the J gene TRBJ1-5; maybe TRBD1 (5 bases). This CDR3 spans 14 amino acids. Between the trimmed V and J ends, which lost 2 bases and 5 bases, there was a span of 10 bases. The germline CDR1 and CDR2 sequences are MDHEN and SYDVKM. The chain's CDR3 is CASSLGAGYQPQHF. The CDR3 DNA sequence: TGTGCCAGCAGTTTAGGGGCAGGGTATCAGCCCCAGCATTTT. Variable domain in full (rest from reference TRBV28 and TRBJ1-5): DVKVTQSSRYLVKRTGEKVFLECVQDMDHENMFWYRQDPGLGLRLIYFSYDVKMKEKGDIPEGYSVSREKKERFSLILESASTNQTSMYLCASSLGAGYQPQHFGDGTRLSIL.

This clone was seen once. The gene calls are TRBV28 and TRBJ2-7, with D unclear. Germline CDR1 and CDR2: MDHEN and SYDVKM. The V end was cut by 7 bases, the J end by 3 bases, with 19 bases between. The CDR3 is made up of 15 amino acids. CDR3 loop: CASMKEMVLSYEQYF. The CDR3 nucleotides are TGTGCCAGCATGAAAGAAATGGTCCTCAGCTACGAGCAGTACTTC.

The chain joins TRBV6-4 to TRBJ2-1; possibly TRBD1 for D (5 bases). Germline V gives CDR1 MRHNA, CDR2 SNTAGT. This CDR3 comprises 15 residues. Trimming cost V 6 bases and J 0 bases, with 12 bases left between them. CDR3 bases: TGTGCCAGCAGGCTCCAGGGCAGCTCCTACAATGAGCAGTTCTTC. This gives the protein CASRLQGSSYNEQFF.

The J gene is TRBJ2-6, the V gene TRBV5-3; 7 bases are shared with TRBD2. TRBV5-3 is filed as an ORF, its function uncertain. V shed 4 bases, J shed 0 bases, and the junction held 10 bases outside the gene matches. The CDR3 is 18 residues long. CDR3 nucleotides: TGTGCCAGAAGCCCTCGGGGGGACTGGCTCTCTGGGGCCAACGTCCTGACTTTC. Translation: CARSPRGDWLSGANVLTF.

The J gene is TRBJ2-2, the V gene TRBV7-2; D remains unclear. CDR1 SGHTA and CDR2 FQGNSA come from the germline V gene. Between the trimmed V and J ends, which lost 2 bases and 1 base, there was a span of 11 bases. The CDR3 runs 16 residues. The CDR3 protein is CASSLTAIWNTGELFF. CDR3 nucleotide sequence: TGTGCCAGCAGCTTAACAGCCATCTGGAACACCGGGGAGCTGTTTTTT.

The V gene is TRBV7-8, the J gene TRBJ1-1, with D hard to call. The V gene's germline CDR1 is SGHVS and CDR2 FQNEAQ. V lost 4 bases and J lost 4, with 22 bases in between. This CDR3 has 17 amino acids. The CDR3 region has the DNA TGTGCCAGCAGCTCGGGAGGCGCCAGGCGATTAGGCACTGAAGCTTTCTTT. Translating gives CASSSGGARRLGTEAFF.

V and J are TRBV5-1 and TRBJ1-5, with 9 bases aligning to TRBD1. V gave up 7 bases and J gave up 6 bases; unmatched junction bases: 11. This CDR3 is 15 amino acids long. Germline V gives CDR1 SGHRS, CDR2 YFSETQ. CDR3 nucleotide sequence: TGCGCCAGCTCCTCCGGGACAGGGATTGGTCAGCCCCAGCATTTT. Residues: CASSSGTGIGQPQHF.